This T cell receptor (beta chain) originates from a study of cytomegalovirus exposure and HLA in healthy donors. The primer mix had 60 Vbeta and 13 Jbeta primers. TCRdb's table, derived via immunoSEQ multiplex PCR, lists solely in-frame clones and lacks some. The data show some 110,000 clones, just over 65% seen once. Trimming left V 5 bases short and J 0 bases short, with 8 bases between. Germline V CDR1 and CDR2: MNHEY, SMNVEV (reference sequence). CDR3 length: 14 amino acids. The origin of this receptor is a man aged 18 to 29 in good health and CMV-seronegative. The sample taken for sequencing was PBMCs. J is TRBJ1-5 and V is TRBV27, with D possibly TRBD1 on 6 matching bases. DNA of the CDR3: TGTGCCAGCAGTCACAGGGATAGCAATCAGCCCCAGCATTTT. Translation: CASSHRDSNQPQHF.